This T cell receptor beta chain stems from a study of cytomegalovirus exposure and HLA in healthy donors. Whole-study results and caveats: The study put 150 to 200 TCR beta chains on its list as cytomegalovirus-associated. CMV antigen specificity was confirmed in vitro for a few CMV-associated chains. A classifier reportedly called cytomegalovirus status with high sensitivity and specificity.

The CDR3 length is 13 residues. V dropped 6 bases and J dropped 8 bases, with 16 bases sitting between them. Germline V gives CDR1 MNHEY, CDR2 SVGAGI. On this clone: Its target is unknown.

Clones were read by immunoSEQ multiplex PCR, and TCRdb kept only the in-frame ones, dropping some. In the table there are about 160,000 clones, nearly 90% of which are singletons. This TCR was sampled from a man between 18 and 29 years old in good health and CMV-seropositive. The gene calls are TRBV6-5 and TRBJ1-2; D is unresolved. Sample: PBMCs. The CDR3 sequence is CASRDQTMGGYTF. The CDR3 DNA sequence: TGTGCCAGCAGAGACCAGACGATGGGCGGCTACACCTTC.